This passage covers 28 T cell receptor beta chains from one sample sequenced in a study of cytomegalovirus exposure and HLA in healthy donors (dated by TCRdb to the late 2010s). The library came from the immunoSEQ multiplex PCR assay. The table comes from immuneACCESS by way of TCRdb, which keeps in-frame sequences with V and J called. Part of the clones is missing from these tables; in studies checked, under half for an unresolved V gene and the rest for unknown reasons. In all, the sample holds around 300,000 clones, and 80% to 90% of those were seen once. Clones ranked in the top ten supply approximately 1% of the sample. Sequenced material: PBMCs. The source of these receptors is a woman between 18 and 30 years old in good health and CMV-seronegative.

The genes are TRBV19 and TRBJ2-4, with TRBD1 identical over 8 bases. The J segment lost 9 bases and the V segment lost 6 bases, leaving 7 bases of the junction unmatched. The CDR3 has 13 amino acids. From germline, CDR1 is LNHDA and CDR2 SQIVND (reference sequence). Here the CDR3 reads CASSPGQGGIQYF. CDR3 nucleotides: TGTGCCAGTAGCCCTGGACAGGGCGGCATTCAGTACTTC.

V gene TRBV30 combines with J gene TRBJ2-2; 10 positions match TRBD2. The CDR3 consists of 15 residues. V trimming: 5 bases; J trimming: 3 bases; junction bases outside the gene matches: 6. CDR1 is GTSNPN and CDR2 is SVGIG in the germline V gene (reference sequence). This CDR3 is CAWAVSGRYTGELFF. DNA for the CDR3: TGTGCCTGGGCCGTTAGCGGGAGGTACACCGGGGAGCTGTTTTTT. Supplemented by reference TRBV30 and TRBJ2-2, the full variable domain reads SQTIHQWPATLVQPVGSPLSLECTVEGTSNPNLYWYRQAAGRGLQLLFYSVGIGQISSEVPQNLSASRPQDRQFILSSKKLLLSDSGFYLCAWAVSGRYTGELFFGEGSRLTVL.

Concerning this clone: The same CDR3 also results from other DNA sequences found in this sample. The chain joins TRBV7-2 to TRBJ2-7, with a possible D match to TRBD2 (5 bases). Germline V gives CDR1 SGHTA, CDR2 FQGNSA. The CDR3 runs to 14 residues. V shed 4 bases and J shed 0 bases, with 10 bases lying between them. In DNA form, the CDR3 reads TGTGCCAGCAGCTCAGGTCGGGGCTCCTACGAGCAGTACTTC. This sequence encodes CASSSGRGSYEQYF. Using reference TRBV7-2 and TRBJ2-7 for the parts outside the CDR3, the full variable domain is GAGVSQSPSNKVTEKGKDVELRCDPISGHTALYWYRQSLGQGLEFLIYFQGNSAPDKSGLPSDRFSAERTGGSVSTLTIQRTQQEDSAVYLCASSSGRGSYEQYFGPGTRLTVT.

The chain is built from TRBV10-1 and TRBJ2-1; TRBD2 agrees at 11 bases. The CDR3 has 18 amino acids. The ends lost 2 bases at V and 0 bases at J; junction bases unmatched: 6. Germline V CDR1 and CDR2: WNHNN, SYGVQD (reference sequence). This chain's CDR3 is CASSEARLAGSSYNEQFF. The CDR3 coding sequence is TGCGCCAGCAGTGAGGCCCGACTAGCGGGAAGCTCCTACAATGAGCAGTTCTTC.

This clone was seen more than once but under ten times. The chain couples TRBV29-1 to TRBJ1-2; D is uncertain. The V end lost 4 bases, the J end lost 4 bases, and 7 bases lay between the germline ends. This CDR3 spans 11 amino acids. CDR1 SQVTM and CDR2 ANQGSEA come from the germline V gene. CDR3 residues: CSVVTSYGYTF. The CDR3 nucleotides are TGCAGCGTTGTTACGAGCTATGGCTACACCTTC.

This clone came up once. The gene calls are TRBV7-6 and TRBJ1-1; D not certain. Germline V gene lookup returns CDR1 SGHVS and CDR2 FNYEAQ. The V gene lost 0 bases and the J gene lost 1 base, with 9 bases spanning the gap. The CDR3 sequence is 15 residues long. CDR3 in amino acids: CASSLARGRNTEAFF. In DNA, the CDR3 is TGTGCCAGCAGCTTAGCTCGTGGGAGGAACACTGAAGCTTTCTTT.

The chain uses TRBV30 and TRBJ2-7; D might be TRBD2 (5 bases). The germline CDR1 and CDR2 sequences are GTSNPN and SVGIG (reference sequence). Trimming took off 2 bases at V and 3 bases at J, with 8 bases between the two ends. The CDR3 sequence is 12 residues long. The DNA for the CDR3 is TGTGCCTGGAGTCCGGGATACTACGAGCAGTACTTC. Protein product: CAWSPGYYEQYF. The variable domain in full, with the rest retrieved from reference TRBV30 and TRBJ2-7, is SQTIHQWPATLVQPVGSPLSLECTVEGTSNPNLYWYRQAAGRGLQLLFYSVGIGQISSEVPQNLSASRPQDRQFILSSKKLLLSDSGFYLCAWSPGYYEQYFGPGTRLTVT.

J is TRBJ2-7 and V is TRBV5-4; maybe TRBD2 (5 bases). Trimming removed 0 bases at V and 7 bases at J, with 14 bases between. Germline assignment: CDR1 SGHNT and CDR2 YYREEE (reference sequence). The length of the CDR3 is 14 residues. The CDR3 reads CASSLGGPGGEQYF. The DNA for the CDR3 is TGTGCCAGCAGCTTGGGCGGGCCAGGTGGGGAGCAGTACTTC.

This chain joins TRBV5-1 and TRBJ2-6, with D perhaps TRBD1 (5 bases). Trimming took 4 bases from V and 3 from J, leaving 8 bases between them. The CDR3 consists of 14 residues. Germline assignment: CDR1 SGHRS and CDR2 YFSETQ. Here the CDR3 reads CASSNQGGANVLTF. For the CDR3, the DNA is TGCGCCAGCAGCAATCAGGGTGGGGCCAACGTCCTGACTTTC.

The chain has TRBV9 and TRBJ2-7; 13 nucleotides line up with TRBD2. The CDR3 sequence is 16 residues long. Germline CDR1 SGDLS, CDR2 YYNGEE. The junction had 4 bases not matched to a gene; V was cut back by 0 bases and J by 4 bases. The chain's CDR3 is CASSVGGLAGIYEQYF. As DNA, the CDR3 is TGTGCCAGCAGCGTAGGGGGACTAGCGGGGATATACGAGCAGTACTTC.

The chain recombines TRBV7-8 with TRBJ1-6; 9 bases are shared with TRBD1. Germline V gene data show CDR1 as SGHVS and CDR2 as FQNEAQ. CDR3 length: 19 residues. The J segment lost 5 bases and the V segment lost 1 base, leaving 12 bases of the junction unmatched. The CDR3 region is CASSLVGTGLLLDNSPLHF. The CDR3 DNA reads as TGTGCCAGCAGCTTAGTTGGGACAGGGCTCCTTCTGGATAATTCACCCCTCCACTTT.

This sequence joins TRBV6-1 and TRBJ2-1, with D perhaps TRBD2 (5 bases). The CDR3 length is 14 residues. CDR1 and CDR2 (germline): MNHNS, SASEGT. Trimming pared 4 bases from V and 5 bases from J, leaving 12 bases between. The DNA for the CDR3 is TGTGCCAGCAGTGTTGAACGGGATGACAATGAGCAGTTCTTC. It translates to CASSVERDDNEQFF.

The rearrangement links TRBV14 to TRBJ2-7; 10 positions match TRBD1. CDR3 length: 14 residues. J gave up 7 bases and V 9 bases, and 12 bases lay outside the gene matches. Germline V CDR1 and CDR2: SGHDN, FVKESK. This CDR3 is CASSDRGHRGEQYF. The CDR3 nucleotides are TGTGCCAGTTCTGACAGGGGGCATCGCGGGGAGCAGTACTTC.

CDR3 DNA sequence: TGTGCCTGGAGTCCGGGAGGAACTGAAGCTTTCTTT. Translated, it gives CAWSPGGTEAFF. This chain joins TRBV30 and TRBJ1-1; D is undetermined. The CDR3 totals 12 residues. The germline V gene encodes CDR1 GTSNPN and CDR2 SVGIG (reference sequence). Between the trimmed V and J ends, which lost 2 bases and 5 bases, there was a span of 9 bases.

The chain links TRBV5-1 to TRBJ2-5, with 8 bases matching TRBD1. This CDR3 is 13 amino acids long. V trimming: 4 bases; J trimming: 3 bases; junction bases outside the gene matches: 2. Per the germline V gene, CDR1 is SGHRS and CDR2 is YFSETQ. As DNA, the CDR3 is TGCGCCAGCAGCAAGACAGGGGAAGAGACCCAGTACTTC. It yields the protein CASSKTGEETQYF.

The chain carries TRBV5-1 and TRBJ2-3, with D possibly being TRBD1 (6 bases). The length of the CDR3 is 14 residues. Trimming pared 4 bases from V and 8 bases from J, leaving 17 bases between. CDR1 and CDR2 (germline): SGHRS, YFSETQ. CDR3 DNA: TGCGCCAGCAGCACAGGGACGGAAAGGGGTACGCAGTATTTT. Amino acid sequence: CASSTGTERGTQYF.

This clone was counted once. V is TRBV9 and J is TRBJ1-4, with D tentatively TRBD1 (6 bases). Per the germline V gene, CDR1 is SGDLS and CDR2 is YYNGEE. CDR3 length equals 17 residues. The V end was cut by 3 bases, the J end by 0 bases, with 15 bases between. CDR3 sequence: CASSAPSGQSTNEKLFF. For the CDR3, the DNA is TGTGCCAGCAGCGCGCCCTCAGGACAGTCAACTAATGAAAAACTGTTTTTT.

This clone was detected only a few times. The chain couples TRBV4-1 to TRBJ1-5; D possibly corresponds to TRBD1 (6 bases). Germline values: CDR1 MGHRA, CDR2 YSYEKL. There are 16 residues in the CDR3. The V and J ends lost 4 bases and 0 bases respectively, with 13 bases between them. The CDR3 reads CASSPNWGLSNQPQHF. The CDR3 region has the DNA TGCGCCAGCAGCCCTAACTGGGGGCTTAGCAATCAGCCCCAGCATTTT.

The chain combines TRBV27 with TRBJ1-3; D is possibly TRBD1 (5 bases). This CDR3 has 15 residues. CDR1 and CDR2 from the germline V gene are MNHEY and SMNVEV (reference sequence). The V end lost 2 bases, the J end lost 4 bases, and 12 bases lay between the germline ends. For the CDR3, the DNA is TGTGCCAGCAGTTTACTGGGGGGGGTCGGAAACACCATATATTTT. Encoded protein: CASSLLGGVGNTIYF.

The chain combines TRBV10-1 with TRBJ2-2; TRBD1 agrees at 7 bases. The germline CDR1 and CDR2 sequences are WNHNN and SYGVQD (reference sequence). V lost 3 bases to trimming and J lost 5 bases; unmatched junction nucleotides: 0. The CDR3 has 13 amino acids. The CDR3 loop is CASSEQGTGELFF. The CDR3 nucleotides are TGCGCCAGCAGTGAACAGGGGACCGGGGAGCTGTTTTTT.

The gene calls are TRBV6-4 and TRBJ2-2; a weak D match, TRBD1 (6 bases). V was shortened by 4 bases and J by 0 bases, with 15 bases between the two germline ends. In germline, CDR1 is MRHNA, CDR2 SNTAGT. CDR3 length: 17 amino acids. The CDR3 nucleotides are TGTGCCAGCAGTGCCATCCACAGGGTGACGAACACCGGGGAGCTGTTTTTT. It encodes CASSAIHRVTNTGELFF.

The chain uses TRBV2 and TRBJ1-5, with 7 bases aligning to TRBD1. With V trimmed by 4 bases and J by 5 bases, 2 bases remained unmatched. This CDR3 is built from 13 residues. Germline lookup yields CDR1 SNHLY and CDR2 FYNNEI. The CDR3 region is CASSGQGYQPQHF. Written as DNA, the CDR3 is TGTGCCAGCAGTGGACAGGGCTATCAGCCCCAGCATTTT.

The sample holds one count of this clone. The V call is TRBV30, the J call TRBJ2-7; D possibly corresponds to TRBD2 (6 bases). Trimming cost V 3 bases and J 1 base, with 10 bases left between them. CDR1 and CDR2 from the germline V gene are GTSNPN and SVGIG (reference sequence). CDR3 length equals 13 residues. CDR3 region: CAWSDGTSYEQYF. The DNA of the CDR3 is TGTGCCTGGAGCGACGGGACTTCCTACGAGCAGTACTTC.

The chain employs TRBV19 and TRBJ2-7; 13 bases map to TRBD2. V lost 6 bases and J lost 5; bases outside the gene matches: 4. CDR3 length: 14 amino acids. Looked up from germline, CDR1 is LNHDA and CDR2 is SQIVND (reference sequence). CDR3: CASRRTSGSDEQYF. For the CDR3, the DNA is TGTGCCAGTAGAAGGACTAGCGGGAGTGACGAGCAGTACTTC.

This clone was picked up one time. CDR3 residues: CASSQGGRGTSYEQYF. In DNA form, the CDR3 reads TGCGCCAGCAGCCAAGGAGGGCGGGGAACTTCCTACGAGCAGTACTTC. This chain links TRBV4-1 with TRBJ2-7, with D tentatively TRBD2 (6 bases). This CDR3 comprises 16 residues. Germline CDR1 and CDR2: MGHRA and YSYEKL. V was trimmed by 1 base and J by 1 base, leaving 14 bases between them.

The chain joins TRBV7-9 to TRBJ2-6; D remains ambiguous. Trimming cost V 7 bases and J 4 bases, with 11 bases left between them. The CDR3 is 14 amino acids. Germline CDR1 is SEHNR and CDR2 is FQNEAQ (reference sequence). CDR3 loop: CASTQFIGANVLTF. DNA for the CDR3: TGTGCCAGCACCCAGTTTATCGGGGCCAACGTCCTGACTTTC. Supplemented by reference TRBV7-9 and TRBJ2-6, the full variable domain reads DTGVSQNPRHKITKRGQNVTFRCDPISEHNRLYWYRQTLGQGPEFLTYFQNEAQLEKSRLLSDRFSAERPKGSFSTLEIQRTEQGDSAMYLCASTQFIGANVLTFGAGSRLTVL.

V and J are TRBV19 and TRBJ1-2, with 9 nucleotides matching TRBD1. Germline assignment: CDR1 LNHDA and CDR2 SQIVND (reference sequence). V was pared by 0 bases and J by 8 bases, with 7 bases of the junction left unmatched. The CDR3 is 15 amino acids. The CDR3 coding sequence is TGTGCCAGTAGTATAGATTACAGGGGGCGAACGGGCTACACCTTC. Translating gives CASSIDYRGRTGYTF. The variable domain in full, with the rest retrieved from reference TRBV19 and TRBJ1-2, is DGGITQSPKYLFRKEGQNVTLSCEQNLNHDAMYWYRQDPGQGLRLIYYSQIVNDFQKGDIAEGYSVSREKKESFPLTVTSAQKNPTAFYLCASSIDYRGRTGYTFGSGTRLTVV.

The J gene is TRBJ2-6, the V gene TRBV4-3; TRBD2 agrees at 7 bases. Per the germline V gene, CDR1 is LGHNA and CDR2 is YSLEER. Trimming at V came to 0 bases and at J to 2 bases, leaving 1 base not matched to a gene. This CDR3 comprises 16 residues. The CDR3 loop is CASSQDGTTGANVLTF. The CDR3 region has the DNA TGCGCCAGCAGCCAAGACGGGACTACTGGGGCCAACGTCCTGACTTTC.